What follows are 6 T cell receptor beta chains derived from one specimen sequenced in a study of T cells in localized non-small cell lung cancer (dated by TCRdb to 2018 to 2021). Preparation of the library involved the immunoSEQ multiplex PCR assay. The clones in this table, taken by TCRdb from immuneACCESS, are in-frame only. Not every clone is retained; where verified, under half of the shortfall comes from an unresolved V gene, and the cause of the rest is unknown. This sample has 20,000 to 30,000 clones in its table, and approximately 88% of those were observed once. 6.1% of the sample belongs to the ten largest clones. The source was PBMCs, collected before any cancer treatment. These receptors were collected from a man between 40 and 69 years old with stage II lung adenocarcinoma.

This chain connects TRBV6-1 to TRBJ2-2; D is perhaps TRBD2 (5 bases). The CDR3 is 14 amino acids. Germline V gene lookup returns CDR1 MNHNS and CDR2 SASEGT. Trimming cost V 7 bases and J 4 bases, with 13 bases left between them. The CDR3 bases are TGTGCCAGCAACGCGTTGAGGGTCACCGGGGAGCTGTTTTTT. The encoded protein is CASNALRVTGELFF.

V is TRBV2 and J is TRBJ2-6; D is perhaps TRBD2 (6 bases). The ends were cut back, 6 bases at V and 0 bases at J, with 9 bases in the middle. This CDR3 comprises 15 residues. Germline CDR1 and CDR2: SNHLY and FYNNEI. CDR3 residues: CASRAGSSGANVLTF. CDR3 coding DNA: TGTGCCAGCAGGGCGGGATCCTCTGGGGCCAACGTCCTGACTTTC.

The chain is built from TRBV15 and TRBJ2-3; D possibly corresponds to TRBD1 (6 bases). The CDR3 has 14 residues. Germline CDR1 and CDR2: LNHNV and YYDKDF (reference sequence). The V end lost 0 bases, the J end lost 8 bases, and 12 bases lay between the germline ends. DNA for the CDR3: TGTGCCACCAGCAGAGATTCAGGGGCGGGTACGCAGTATTTT. Its translation is CATSRDSGAGTQYF. Combining the CDR3 with reference TRBV15 and TRBJ2-3 gives the whole variable domain DAMVIQNPRYQVTQFGKPVTLSCSQTLNHNVMYWYQQKSSQAPKLLFHYYDKDFNNEADTPDNFQSRRPNTSFCFLDIRSPGLGDTAMYLCATSRDSGAGTQYFGPGTRLTVL.

This chain links TRBV6-5 with TRBJ1-5; D is possibly TRBD1 (6 bases). V was pared by 4 bases and J by 2 bases, with 12 bases between. Per germline, CDR1 MNHEY and CDR2 SVGAGI. The CDR3 spans 15 residues. The CDR3 nucleotides read TGTGCCAGCAGTTCACAGGGCGGGGGCAATCAGCCCCAGCATTTT. This translates into CASSSQGGGNQPQHF.

The chain is built from TRBV7-9 and TRBJ2-7; D remains ambiguous. Germline V gene sequence: CDR1 SEHNR, CDR2 FQNEAQ (reference sequence). Trimming stripped 1 base from V and 3 bases from J, with 16 bases between. The CDR3 consists of 16 residues. The CDR3 loop reads CASSLDLGKGRYEQYF. The CDR3 DNA reads TGTGCCAGCAGCTTAGATTTAGGGAAAGGTCGCTACGAGCAGTACTTC.

V usage is TRBV7-8 and J usage is TRBJ2-5; D remains ambiguous. Germline CDR1 is SGHVS and CDR2 is FQNEAQ. This CDR3 is 14 amino acids long. V lost 2 bases to trimming and J lost 1 base, with 8 bases between them. The chain's CDR3 is CASSLSTVQETQYF. The CDR3 DNA follows: TGTGCCAGCAGCTTAAGCACCGTCCAAGAGACCCAGTACTTC.